This passage covers 9 T cell receptor beta chains from one sample sequenced in a study of cytomegalovirus exposure and HLA in healthy donors. Primers for the PCR totalled 60 Vbeta and 13 Jbeta. The table came from immunoSEQ multiplex PCR; TCRdb's copy has only in-frame clones and leaves some out. The table includes some 150,000 clones, 77% detected once. What was sequenced was PBMCs. The receptors derive from a woman in her twenties or thirties in good health and CMV-seronegative.

V and J are TRBV2 and TRBJ2-5; D gene unclear. The CDR3 has 13 amino acids. Trimming shortened V by 8 bases and J by 0 bases, and 10 bases separated the two germline ends. The germline gives CDR1 SNHLY, CDR2 FYNNEI. Written as DNA, the CDR3 is TGTGCCAGCCTATTCACCAACCAAGAGACCCAGTACTTC. As protein: CASLFTNQETQYF.

CDR3 bases: TGTGCCTGGAGTCGCCGGGGTAATCGAGCTTTCTTT. Translating gives CAWSRRGNRAFF. J is TRBJ1-1 and V is TRBV30; D unresolved. The CDR3 consists of 12 residues. Germline CDR1 reads GTSNPN; CDR2 reads SVGIG (reference sequence). Deletions cut 2 bases from V and 10 bases from J, with 14 bases between.

The chain combines TRBV10-3 with TRBJ2-1; TRBD2 matches 8 bases. The CDR3 sequence is 17 residues long. CDR1 ENHRY and CDR2 SYGVKD come from the germline V gene. J lost 0 bases, V lost 4 bases, and 8 bases had no gene match. The DNA of the CDR3 is TGTGCCATCAGTGGAAGTGTAGCGGGAACCTCCTACAATGAGCAGTTCTTC. It encodes CAISGSVAGTSYNEQFF.

A word on this clone: An end of the junction does not agree with germline; a read error may underlie this. J is TRBJ1-1 and V is TRBV7-9; D remains unclear. The CDR3 extends over 15 amino acids. Germline assignment: CDR1 SEHNR and CDR2 FQNEAQ (reference sequence). CDR3 DNA: TGTTCCAGCAGCTCTCCAGGTCGGGGGAACACTGAAGCTTTCTTT. Encoded protein: CSSSSPGRGNTEAFF.

This chain joins TRBV7-9 and TRBJ1-2; 8 bases agree with TRBD1. J lost 2 bases, V lost 5 bases, and 13 bases had no gene match. CDR3 length: 17 amino acids. Germline V gives CDR1 SEHNR, CDR2 FQNEAQ (reference sequence). The CDR3 sequence: CASSTRSIQGANYGYTF. The DNA for the CDR3 is TGTGCCAGCAGCACTCGTTCCATCCAGGGGGCGAACTATGGCTACACCTTC.

The chain recombines TRBV7-9 with TRBJ2-7; 8 bases fit TRBD2. CDR3 length: 17 residues. CDR1 is SEHNR, CDR2 FQNEAQ, per germline (reference sequence). V lost 5 bases to trimming and J lost 0 bases; unmatched junction nucleotides: 12. The CDR3, as DNA: TGTGCCAGCAGCGTCCCAACTAGCGGCAGAAGCTCCTACGAGCAGTACTTC. Translating it yields CASSVPTSGRSSYEQYF. The variable domain in full, completed from reference TRBV7-9 and TRBJ2-7, reads DTGVSQNPRHKITKRGQNVTFRCDPISEHNRLYWYRQTLGQGPEFLTYFQNEAQLEKSRLLSDRFSAERPKGSFSTLEIQRTEQGDSAMYLCASSVPTSGRSSYEQYFGPGTRLTVT.

The chain carries TRBV29-1 and TRBJ2-6, with a possible D match to TRBD2 (5 bases). CDR3 length: 15 amino acids. V lost 4 bases and J lost 1, with 11 bases in between. Looked up from germline, CDR1 is SQVTM and CDR2 is ANQGSEA. The CDR3 nucleotides read TGCAGCGTTGGTCGGGGTGCTTCTGGGGCCAACGTCCTGACTTTC. Protein: CSVGRGASGANVLTF. Filled out from reference TRBV29-1 and TRBJ2-6, the complete variable domain reads SAVISQKPSRDICQRGTSLTIQCQVDSQVTMMFWYRQQPGQSLTLIATANQGSEATYESGFVIDKFPISRPNLTFSTLTVSNMSPEDSSIYLCSVGRGASGANVLTFGAGSRLTVL.

The chain combines TRBV9 with TRBJ1-1, with TRBD1 as a possible D gene (6 bases). CDR3 length: 14 residues. V was clipped by 0 bases and J by 7 bases, with 13 bases between them. Per germline, CDR1 SGDLS and CDR2 YYNGEE. CDR3 coding DNA: TGTGCCAGCAGCGTAGAGATGAAACAGGGTGAAGCTTTCTTT. Its protein product is CASSVEMKQGEAFF. Based on the CDR3 plus reference TRBV9 and TRBJ1-1, the full variable domain is DSGVTQTPKHLITATGQRVTLRCSPRSGDLSVYWYQQSLDQGLQFLIQYYNGEERAKGNILERFSAQQFPDLHSELNLSSLELGDSALYFCASSVEMKQGEAFFGQGTRLTVV.

The CDR3 DNA follows: TGTGCCAGCAGCGTAGCTTCGGGGTATGGCTACACCTTC. It yields the protein CASSVASGYGYTF. V usage is TRBV9 and J usage is TRBJ1-2, with D unclear. V lost 0 bases and J 5 bases, leaving 8 bases between the germline ends. The CDR3 runs 13 residues. Germline lookup yields CDR1 SGDLS and CDR2 YYNGEE.